What follows describes a single TCR beta chain. This clonotype is assessed as medium-sized (0.01 to 0.1%). Its antigen has not been determined. Base qualities were left out, and no much larger clone turns up one base away. These reads were obtained on an Illumina Genome Analyzer II. A RACE product of about 520 bp was obtained after two rounds of nested PCR with TRBC1/TRBC2-specific primers and was gel-purified. First-strand cDNA was synthesized with a TRBC-specific primer plus a template-switching oligonucleotide, by which a 5' anchor for RACE was provided. Because the RACE amplicon was too long to sequence directly with short reads, the RACE amplicon was concatemerized by ligation and then sheared by sonication. PAGE was used to isolate a size fraction of 100 to 300 bp, and that fraction then underwent shotgun sequencing on the Illumina platform. Separate runs on an Illumina GAII yielded 18.8 million 36-nt reads and 21.7 million 50-nt single-end reads. The study's processing was this. Assembly of the roughly 40 million pooled reads was done with iSSAKE, using the parameters -m 15, -o 2 and -r 0.7. Reads aligning to the ends of Ensembl TRBV gene predictions that carried unmatched junctional bases were used to seed de novo CDR3 beta assemblies. Clonotype abundance was estimated from the count of matching assembled contigs rather than from raw read depth. Among the assembled clonotypes, approximately 2,100 (approximately 6%) contained in-frame stop codons and were discarded, which left some 35,000 productive clonotypes. Sanger sequencing of cloned RACE products gave hundreds of unique TCR sequences, and 69% of them were also found in the Illumina assembly. The public reads were reprocessed in TCRdb via fastp at Q25 and MiXCR, keeping in-frame beta chains. Each entry merges the rows of one CDR3 protein and shows their most common DNA and genes. The V and J calls were not made by the authors but by TCRdb's processing. The sample yields fewer than 4,500 distinct CDR3 sequences; about 37% were counted once. The ten largest clones capture around 3.1% of the sample.

Deletion took 4 bases off V and 1 base off J, with a span of 7 bases between the germline ends. The CDR3 sequence holds 13 residues, the cysteine and phenylalanine included. This entry keeps only the CDR3 DNA: 39 bases, framed from base 1. These data belong to a study of massively parallel sequencing of T cell beta chains (dated by TCRdb to the late 2000s). Regarding the complete study: Human TCR beta CDR3 diversity in peripheral blood was profiled using 5'-RACE, Illumina short-read sequencing and a dedicated short-read assembly strategy.

General study outcomes and caveats: The reported gene usage frequencies may have been skewed by preferential PCR amplification of some TRBV and TRBJ sequences. A unique TRBV gene could be assigned to only about 23,000 (about 70%) of the clonotypes. TRBV usage was found to range from about 0.01% for TRBV17 to 24% to 25% for TRBV20-1, and TRBJ usage was found to range from less than 2% for TRBJ2-6 to around 17% for TRBJ2-1. CDR3 beta length ranged from 21 to 81 nucleotides, peaking at 45 nucleotides. By subsampling, clonotype counts were shown to rise linearly with read number, indicating that sequencing depth was far from saturation. Because the RNA was pooled from many donors, the results reflect population-average clonotype abundance rather than any individual repertoire. Among around 33,000 distinct clonotypes, 50% to 75% of clonotypes but only around a fifth of assemblies were accounted for by single-copy clonotypes. A single sequence read was the only support for most clonotypes (about 60% of the roughly 35,000), which could in principle inflate the apparent diversity.

All donors in the pool were aged about 18 to 45 years, and the pool included several hundred males and roughly 170 females. Peripheral leukocyte polyA+ RNA was isolated from approximately 180 liters of pooled peripheral blood. For starting material, the researchers used a commercial mRNA preparation made from normal human peripheral blood leukocytes pooled across several hundred individuals. Source material: commercial RNA from peripheral blood pooled from many donors. The rearranged segments are TRBV12-3 or TRBV12-4 and TRBJ1-1, with the D gene call left open. This TCR was recovered from a pool of human donors in good health; the sample was commercial RNA pooled from many donors. The DNA sequence is TGTGCCAGCAGTTCGGGCCCGAACACTGAAGCTTTCTTT. Translation gives CASSSGPNTEAFF.